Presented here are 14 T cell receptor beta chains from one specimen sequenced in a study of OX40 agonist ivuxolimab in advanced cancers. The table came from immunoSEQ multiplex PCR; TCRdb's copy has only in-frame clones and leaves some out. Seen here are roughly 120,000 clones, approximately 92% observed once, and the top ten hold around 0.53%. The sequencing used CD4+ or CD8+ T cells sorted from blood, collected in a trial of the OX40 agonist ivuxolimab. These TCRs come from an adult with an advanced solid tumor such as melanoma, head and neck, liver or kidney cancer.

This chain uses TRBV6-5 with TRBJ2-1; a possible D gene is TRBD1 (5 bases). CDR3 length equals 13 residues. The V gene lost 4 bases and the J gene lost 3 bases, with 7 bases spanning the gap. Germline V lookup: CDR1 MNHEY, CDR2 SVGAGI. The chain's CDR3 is CASSFDSYNEQFF. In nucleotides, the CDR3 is TGTGCCAGCAGTTTTGACAGCTACAATGAGCAGTTCTTC.

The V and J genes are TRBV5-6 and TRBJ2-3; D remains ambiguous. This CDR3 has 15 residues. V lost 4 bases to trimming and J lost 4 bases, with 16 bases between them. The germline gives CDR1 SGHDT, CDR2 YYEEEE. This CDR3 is CASSLTKGIPDTQYF. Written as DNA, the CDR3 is TGTGCCAGCAGCCTGACAAAAGGGATACCAGATACGCAGTATTTT. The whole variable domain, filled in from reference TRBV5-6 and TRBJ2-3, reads DAGVTQSPTHLIKTRGQQVTLRCSPKSGHDTVSWYQQALGQGPQFIFQYYEEEERQRGNFPDRFSGHQFPNYSSELNVNALLLGDSALYLCASSLTKGIPDTQYFGPGTRLTVL.

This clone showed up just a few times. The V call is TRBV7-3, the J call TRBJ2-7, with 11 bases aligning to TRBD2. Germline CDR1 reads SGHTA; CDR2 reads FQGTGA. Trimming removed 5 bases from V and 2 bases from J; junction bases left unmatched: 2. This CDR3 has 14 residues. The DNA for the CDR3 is TGTGCCAGCAGCCCGGGACTAGCGGCCTACGAGCAGTACTTC. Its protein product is CASSPGLAAYEQYF.

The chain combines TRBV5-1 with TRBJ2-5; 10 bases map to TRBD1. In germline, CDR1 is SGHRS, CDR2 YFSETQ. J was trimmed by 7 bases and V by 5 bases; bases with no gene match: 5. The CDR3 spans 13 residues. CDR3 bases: TGCGCCAGCAGGACAGGGGGCGAAGTGACCCAGTACTTC. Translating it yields CASRTGGEVTQYF.

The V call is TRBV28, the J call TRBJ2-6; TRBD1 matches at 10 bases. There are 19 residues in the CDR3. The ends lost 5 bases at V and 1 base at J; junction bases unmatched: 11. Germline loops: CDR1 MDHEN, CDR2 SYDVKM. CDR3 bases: TGTGCCAGCAGTGGCCCCCGACAGGGGGCGAGTTCTGGGGCCAACGTCCTGACTTTC. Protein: CASSGPRQGASSGANVLTF.

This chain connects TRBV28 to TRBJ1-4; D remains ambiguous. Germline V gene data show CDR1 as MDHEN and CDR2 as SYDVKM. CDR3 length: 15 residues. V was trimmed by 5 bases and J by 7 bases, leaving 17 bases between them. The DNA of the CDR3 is TGTGCCAGCAGTCCCGGGGTTTGGTTGGGTGAAAAACTGTTTTTT. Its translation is CASSPGVWLGEKLFF.

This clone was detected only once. CDR3 bases: TGTGCCAGCAGCCGCAAGCCTCCCGGGGGGAATCAGCCCCAGCATTTT. Its protein is CASSRKPPGGNQPQHF. The chain employs TRBV7-6 and TRBJ1-5, with D perhaps TRBD1 (5 bases). This CDR3 has 16 residues. Germline V gene lookup returns CDR1 SGHVS and CDR2 FNYEAQ. Trimming stripped 5 bases from V and 4 bases from J, with 18 bases between.

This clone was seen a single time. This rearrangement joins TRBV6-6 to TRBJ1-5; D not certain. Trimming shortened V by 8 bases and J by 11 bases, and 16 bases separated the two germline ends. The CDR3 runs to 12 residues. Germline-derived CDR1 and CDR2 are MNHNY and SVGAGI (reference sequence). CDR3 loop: CASGIIIQSQHF. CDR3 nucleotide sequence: TGTGCCAGCGGAATAATCATACAGTCCCAGCATTTT.

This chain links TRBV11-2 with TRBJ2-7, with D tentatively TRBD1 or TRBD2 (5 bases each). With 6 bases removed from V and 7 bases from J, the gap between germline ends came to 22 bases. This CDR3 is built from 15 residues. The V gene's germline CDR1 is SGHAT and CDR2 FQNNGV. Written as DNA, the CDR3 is TGTGCCAGCAGTCGAGGCCGGCCTGGCAGGGAGGAGCAGTACTTC. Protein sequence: CASSRGRPGREEQYF. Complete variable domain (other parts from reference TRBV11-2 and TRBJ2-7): EAGVAQSPRYKIIEKRQSVAFWCNPISGHATLYWYQQILGQGPKLLIQFQNNGVVDDSQLPKDRFSAERLKGVDSTLKIQPAKLEDSAVYLCASSRGRPGREEQYFGPGTRLTVT.

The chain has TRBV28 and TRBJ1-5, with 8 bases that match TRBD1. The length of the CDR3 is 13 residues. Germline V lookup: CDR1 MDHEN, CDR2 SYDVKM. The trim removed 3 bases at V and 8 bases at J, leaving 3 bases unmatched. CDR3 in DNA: TGTGCCAGCAGTTTGACAGGGGAGAAGCCCCAGCATTTT. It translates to CASSLTGEKPQHF.

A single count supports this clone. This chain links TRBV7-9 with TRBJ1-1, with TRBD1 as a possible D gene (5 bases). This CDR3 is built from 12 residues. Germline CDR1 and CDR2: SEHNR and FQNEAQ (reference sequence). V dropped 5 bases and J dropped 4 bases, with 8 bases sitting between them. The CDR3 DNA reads TGTGCCAGCAGCCCAGGGATCACTGAAGCTTTCTTT. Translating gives CASSPGITEAFF.

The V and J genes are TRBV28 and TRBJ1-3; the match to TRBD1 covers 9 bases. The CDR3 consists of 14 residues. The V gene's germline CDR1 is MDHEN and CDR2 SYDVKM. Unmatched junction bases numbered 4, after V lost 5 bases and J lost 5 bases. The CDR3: CASSRTGDRNTIYF. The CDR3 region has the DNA TGTGCCAGCAGTCGGACAGGGGATAGAAACACCATATATTTT.

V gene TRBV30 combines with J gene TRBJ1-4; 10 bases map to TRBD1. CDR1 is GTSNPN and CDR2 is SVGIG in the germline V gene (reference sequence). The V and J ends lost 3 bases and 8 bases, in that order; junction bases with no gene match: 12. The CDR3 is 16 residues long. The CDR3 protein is CAWRDYGTGVWEKLFF. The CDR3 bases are TGTGCCTGGAGGGACTACGGGACAGGGGTCTGGGAAAAACTGTTTTTT.

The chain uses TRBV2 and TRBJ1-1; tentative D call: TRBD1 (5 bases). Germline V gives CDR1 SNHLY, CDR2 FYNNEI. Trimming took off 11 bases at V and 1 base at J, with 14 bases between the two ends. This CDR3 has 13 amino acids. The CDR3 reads CAVKRGTNTEAFF. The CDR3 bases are TGTGCCGTCAAGCGGGGGACGAACACTGAAGCTTTCTTT.